The 19 T cell receptor beta chains reported below all come from one sample, sequenced in a study of T cell responses to AZD1222 COVID-19 vaccine. Sequencing used immunoSEQ multiplex PCR; TCRdb keeps in-frame clones, though not all of them. This table holds under 150,000 clones, approximately 90% found once. The sequenced sample was peripheral blood, obtained on day 0 of AZD1222 vaccination. Receptor source: an adult in good health.

In regard to this clone: Other DNA sequences within the sample encode an identical CDR3. The V gene is TRBV7-2, the J gene TRBJ1-1; D is ambiguous. V dropped 1 base and J dropped 0 bases, with 3 bases sitting between them. Germline lookup yields CDR1 SGHTA and CDR2 FQGNSA. This CDR3 contains 13 residues. In DNA, the CDR3 is TGTGCCAGCAGCTTAGGGATGAACACTGAAGCTTTCTTT. Its translation is CASSLGMNTEAFF.

The chain joins TRBV5-1 to TRBJ1-5; 9 bases map to TRBD1. This CDR3 region has 16 residues. The germline V gene encodes CDR1 SGHRS and CDR2 YFSETQ. J lost 5 bases, V lost 0 bases, and 6 bases had no gene match. This CDR3 reads CASSLEPGQGYQPQHF. CDR3 coding DNA: TGCGCCAGCAGCTTGGAACCGGGACAGGGATATCAGCCCCAGCATTTT.

This chain joins TRBV7-9 and TRBJ1-4; TRBD1 matches 7 bases. Germline CDR1 and CDR2: SEHNR and FQNEAQ (reference sequence). Germline trimming cut 1 base from V and 11 bases from J; bases unmatched to any gene: 10. The CDR3 spans 15 residues. The CDR3 region has the DNA TGTGCCAGCAGCTTAGTTTCGACAGGGTCTGGGAAACTGTTTTTT. Protein: CASSLVSTGSGKLFF.

The J gene is TRBJ2-1, the V gene TRBV4-1; 11 bases are shared with TRBD2. V dropped 1 base and J dropped 15; count of bases not matched to a gene: 8. The CDR3 extends over 14 amino acids. Germline CDR1 MGHRA, CDR2 YSYEKL. The CDR3 coding sequence is TGCGCCAGCAGCCAAGTACTAGCGGGAGATCGTCCGTTCTTC. Translated: CASSQVLAGDRPFF.

The V gene is TRBV29-1, the J gene TRBJ2-7; TRBD2 matches 10 bases. Unmatched junction bases numbered 9, after V lost 5 bases and J lost 2 bases. Germline loops: CDR1 SQVTM, CDR2 ANQGSEA. The CDR3 length is 15 residues. The CDR3: CSVQNRLAGTYEQYF. Here the CDR3 DNA reads TGCAGCGTTCAAAACCGACTAGCGGGTACCTACGAGCAGTACTTC.

This clone has just one count. V is TRBV7-3 and J is TRBJ1-1; no firm D call. Germline CDR1 reads SGHTA; CDR2 reads FQGTGA. This CDR3 contains 13 residues. Trimming left V 3 bases short and J 1 base short, with 6 bases between. In nucleotides, the CDR3 is TGTGCCAGCAGCTTTAGACGGAACACTGAAGCTTTCTTT. Translation gives CASSFRRNTEAFF.

The rearrangement links TRBV5-1 to TRBJ2-5; D might be TRBD2 (6 bases). The V gene lost 3 bases and the J gene lost 2 bases, with 14 bases spanning the gap. The germline gives CDR1 SGHRS, CDR2 YFSETQ. The CDR3 covers 15 residues. The CDR3 bases are TGCGCCAGCAGCTGGGGAGGAGCTAGACAAGAGACCCAGTACTTC. It is translated as CASSWGGARQETQYF.

This rearrangement joins TRBV5-5 to TRBJ2-3, with TRBD2 matching over 7 bases. Unmatched junction bases numbered 6, after V lost 0 bases and J lost 5 bases. The germline V gene encodes CDR1 SGHKS and CDR2 YYEKEE (reference sequence). The CDR3 has 15 amino acids. For the CDR3, the DNA is TGTGCCAGCAGCTTGGTTCCGGGAGGTCGAGATACGCAGTATTTT. Encoded protein: CASSLVPGGRDTQYF. Looking up the rest from reference TRBV5-5 and TRBJ2-3 gives the full variable domain: DAGVTQSPTHLIKTRGQQVTLRCSPISGHKSVSWYQQVLGQGPQFIFQYYEKEERGRGNFPDRFSARQFPNYSSELNVNALLLGDSALYLCASSLVPGGRDTQYFGPGTRLTVL.

This clone was counted only a few times. V gene TRBV9 combines with J gene TRBJ1-3; the match to TRBD1 covers 9 bases. Germline V CDR1 and CDR2: SGDLS, YYNGEE. There are 17 residues in the CDR3. The ends lost 1 base at V and 1 base at J; junction bases unmatched: 6. The CDR3 region has the DNA TGTGCCAGCAGCGTATATGGGACAGGGCTTTCTGGAAACACCATATATTTT. Protein product: CASSVYGTGLSGNTIYF.

This clone was observed once. The J gene is TRBJ1-3, the V gene TRBV7-9; D is uncertain. CDR3 size: 12 residues. V was trimmed by 5 bases and J by 4 bases, leaving 6 bases between them. The germline CDR1 and CDR2 sequences are SEHNR and FQNEAQ (reference sequence). The CDR3 protein is CASSPPGNTIYF. The DNA of the CDR3 is TGTGCCAGCAGCCCTCCCGGAAACACCATATATTTT.

The gene calls are TRBV27 and TRBJ1-1; D is unclear. CDR1 is MNHEY, CDR2 SMNVEV, per germline (reference sequence). This CDR3 has 11 amino acids. V was clipped by 4 bases and J by 8 bases, with 8 bases between them. The CDR3 nucleotides read TGTGCCAGCAGTTCCTCCCGGGAAGCTTTCTTT. Protein sequence: CASSSSREAFF.

CDR3 sequence (DNA): TGTGCCTGGAAGGGAGGGGGCCTGGGTGGCTACACCTTC. Protein sequence: CAWKGGGLGGYTF. V gene TRBV30 combines with J gene TRBJ1-2; 7 bases fit TRBD1. The V and J ends lost 4 bases and 7 bases, in that order; junction bases with no gene match: 9. Per germline, CDR1 GTSNPN and CDR2 SVGIG (reference sequence). The CDR3 extends over 13 amino acids.

This clone has only a few counts. For the CDR3, the DNA is TGTGCCAGCAGTCCTTCAGGGCCTGGGGCCAACGTCCTGACTTTC. Residues: CASSPSGPGANVLTF. V usage is TRBV7-3 and J usage is TRBJ2-6, with a possible D match to TRBD1 (5 bases). This CDR3 is 15 amino acids long. V lost 6 bases and J lost 2, with 11 bases in between. The V gene's germline CDR1 is SGHTA and CDR2 FQGTGA.

The V call is TRBV4-1, the J call TRBJ1-1; the D gene is possibly TRBD1 (5 bases). The CDR3 sequence is 15 residues long. Germline V gene data show CDR1 as MGHRA and CDR2 as YSYEKL. V lost 0 bases, J lost 9 bases, and 17 bases lay in between. This chain's CDR3 is CASSQDEKQGPKAFF. CDR3 nucleotides: TGCGCCAGCAGCCAAGATGAGAAGCAGGGACCTAAAGCTTTCTTT.

J is TRBJ1-5 and V is TRBV27; the D is unclear. V lost 5 bases, J lost 5 bases, and 10 bases lay in between. The CDR3 has 13 residues. CDR1 is MNHEY and CDR2 is SMNVEV in the germline V gene (reference sequence). CDR3 sequence reads: CASSRGRYQPQHF. The CDR3 coding sequence is TGTGCCAGCAGTCGAGGACGGTATCAGCCCCAGCATTTT.

This chain uses TRBV6-2 or TRBV6-3 with TRBJ2-7; 9 nucleotides align to TRBD2. Germline loops: CDR1 MNHEY, CDR2 SVGEGT. This CDR3 is 19 amino acids long. V lost 0 bases and J lost 7; bases outside the gene matches: 19. The CDR3 spells CASSYSRLRIAGDLWEQYF. CDR3 coding DNA: TGTGCCAGCAGTTACTCGAGACTCCGGATAGCGGGAGATCTTTGGGAGCAGTACTTC.

This rearrangement joins TRBV5-8 to TRBJ1-5, with 9 bases identical to TRBD1. CDR1 and CDR2 (germline): SGHTS, YDEGEE. This CDR3 has 15 residues. With 4 bases clipped from V and 3 bases from J, the junction kept 5 bases outside the gene matches. CDR3 DNA sequence: TGTGCCAGCAGCCCACAGGGGGCCTCCAATCAGCCCCAGCATTTT. Translating gives CASSPQGASNQPQHF.

J is TRBJ2-1 and V is TRBV19; either TRBD1 or TRBD2 may supply D (5 bases each). The CDR3 has 15 residues. Trimming removed 3 bases from V and 8 bases from J, with 17 bases in between. The germline gives CDR1 LNHDA, CDR2 SQIVND (reference sequence). The CDR3 nucleotides are TGTGCCAGTAGTATTAAAGGGACCTTAGACTATGAGCAGTTCTTC. Its translation is CASSIKGTLDYEQFF. Using reference TRBV19 and TRBJ2-1 for the parts outside the CDR3, the full variable domain is DGGITQSPKYLFRKEGQNVTLSCEQNLNHDAMYWYRQDPGQGLRLIYYSQIVNDFQKGDIAEGYSVSREKKESFPLTVTSAQKNPTAFYLCASSIKGTLDYEQFFGPGTRLTVL.

J is TRBJ1-5 and V is TRBV15; no reliable D call. Germline CDR1 LNHNV, CDR2 YYDKDF (reference sequence). The CDR3 runs 12 residues. Trimming removed 5 bases from V and 4 bases from J, with 6 bases in between. CDR3 sequence reads: CATSGTNQPQHF. CDR3 sequence (DNA): TGTGCCACCAGCGGTACTAATCAGCCCCAGCATTTT.